This T cell receptor beta chain was recorded in a study of control samples from healthy donors and cancer patients. The table came from immunoSEQ multiplex PCR; TCRdb's copy has only in-frame clones and leaves some out. The table lists fewer than 500,000 clones, roughly 90% of them singletons. CDR1 is MGHRA and CDR2 is YSYEKL in the germline V gene. Between the trimmed V and J ends, which lost 3 bases and 3 bases, there was a span of 18 bases. CDR3 length: 16 residues. This chain links TRBV4-1 with TRBJ2-7, with D possibly matching TRBD2 (7 bases). The sequencing input was PBMCs. This TCR came from a man aged 40-50 years with head and neck cancer. CDR3: CASSQARGGNLYEQYF. For the CDR3, the DNA is TGCGCCAGCAGCCAGGCTAGGGGGGGCAACCTCTACGAGCAGTACTTC.